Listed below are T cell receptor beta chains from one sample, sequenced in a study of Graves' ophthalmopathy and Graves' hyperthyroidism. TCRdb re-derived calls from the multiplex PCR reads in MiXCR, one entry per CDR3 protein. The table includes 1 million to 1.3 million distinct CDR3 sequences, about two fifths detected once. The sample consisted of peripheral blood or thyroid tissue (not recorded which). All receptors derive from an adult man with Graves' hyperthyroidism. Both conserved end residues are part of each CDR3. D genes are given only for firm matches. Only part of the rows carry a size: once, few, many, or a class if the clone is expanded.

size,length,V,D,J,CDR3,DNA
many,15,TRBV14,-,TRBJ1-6,CASSLLGGSGSPLHF,TGTGCCAGCAGCCTACTGGGGGGCTCCGGGTCACCCCTCCACTTT
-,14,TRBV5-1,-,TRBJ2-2,CASSLEGSTGELFF,TGCGCCAGCAGCTTGGAAGGGTCCACCGGGGAGCTGTTTTTT
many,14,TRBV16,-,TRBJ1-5,CASSQSGGNQPQHF,TGCGCCAGCAGCCAATCTGGGGGCAATCAGCCCCAGCATTTT
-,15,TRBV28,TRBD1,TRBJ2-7,CASSFAGQGSYEQYF,TGTGCCAGCAGTTTTGCGGGACAGGGTAGCTACGAGCAGTACTTC
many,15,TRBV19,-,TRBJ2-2,CASTPPTGDTGELFF,TGTGCCAGTACCCCCCCCACGGGTGACACCGGGGAGCTGTTTTTT
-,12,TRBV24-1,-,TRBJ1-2,CATSDRTSGYTF,TGTGCCACCAGTGACCGAACTAGCGGTTACACCTTC
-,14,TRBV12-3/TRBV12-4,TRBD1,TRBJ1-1,CASSRDRAFAEAFF,TGTGCCAGCAGCCGGGACAGGGCTTTCGCTGAAGCTTTCTTT
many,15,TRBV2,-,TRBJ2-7,CASSEIARTLGEQYF,TGTGCCAGCAGTGAAATCGCCCGCACCCTTGGGGAGCAGTACTTC
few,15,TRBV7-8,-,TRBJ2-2,CASRGPGPNTGELFF,TGTGCCAGCAGGGGACCCGGTCCGAACACCGGGGAGCTGTTTTTT
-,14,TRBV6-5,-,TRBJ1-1,CASSYSGAALPEVF,TGTGCCAGCAGTTACTCTGGGGCAGCATTACCGGAGGTCTTT
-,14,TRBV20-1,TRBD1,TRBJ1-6,CSAADRMNNSPLHF,TGCAGTGCTGCGGACAGGATGAATAATTCACCCCTCCACTTT
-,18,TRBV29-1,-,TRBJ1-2,CSVVDPRQNTEANYGYTF,TGCAGCGTTGTGGACCCCCGTCAGAACACTGAAGCTAACTATGGCTACACCTTC
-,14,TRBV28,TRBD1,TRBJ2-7,CASSLDRVGHEQYF,TGTGCCAGCAGTTTAGACAGGGTCGGTCACGAGCAGTACTTC
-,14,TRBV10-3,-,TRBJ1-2,CVVSEWDPRRGYTF,TGTGTCGTCAGTGAGTGGGACCCTCGGCGGGGCTACACCTTC
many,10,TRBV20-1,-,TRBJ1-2,CSGGGYGYTF,TGCAGTGGCGGTGGATATGGCTACACCTTC
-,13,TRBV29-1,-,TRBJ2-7,CSVEFVGGYEQYF,TGCAGCGTTGAATTTGTGGGGGGCTACGAGCAGTACTTC
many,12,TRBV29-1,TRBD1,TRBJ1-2,CSVESAGGGYTF,TGCAGCGTTGAGTCCGCAGGGGGCGGCTACACCTTC
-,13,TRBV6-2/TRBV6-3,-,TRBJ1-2,CASGDGLPAGYTF,TGTGCCAGCGGCGACGGGCTCCCGGCTGGCTACACCTTC
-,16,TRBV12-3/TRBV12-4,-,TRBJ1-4,CASSYSPPGLHEKLFF,TGTGCCAGCAGTTACTCTCCTCCAGGGCTGCATGAAAAACTGTTTTTT
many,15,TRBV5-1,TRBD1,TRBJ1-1,CASSPGQNVGTEAFF,TGCGCCAGCAGCCCGGGACAGAACGTGGGGACTGAAGCTTTCTTT
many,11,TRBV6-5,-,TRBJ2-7,CASSYGQGQYF,TGTGCCAGCAGTTACGGGCAAGGGCAGTACTTC
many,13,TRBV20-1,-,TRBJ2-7,CSARDLSNYEQYF,TGCAGTGCTAGAGATTTATCGAACTACGAGCAGTACTTC
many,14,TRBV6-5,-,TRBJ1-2,CASSPTEAGYGYTF,TGTGCCAGCAGTCCTACCGAGGCGGGCTATGGCTACACCTTC
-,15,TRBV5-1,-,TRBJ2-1,CASSLGGTAYNEQFF,TGCGCCAGCAGCTTGGGCGGGACAGCCTACAATGAGCAGTTCTTC
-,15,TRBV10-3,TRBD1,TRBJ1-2,CAISESGTGGYGYTF,TGTGCCATCAGTGAGTCCGGGACAGGGGGCTATGGCTACACCTTC
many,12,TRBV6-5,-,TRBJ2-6,CASSYQTNVLTF,TGTGCCAGCAGTTATCAGACTAACGTCCTGACTTTC
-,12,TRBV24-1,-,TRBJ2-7,CATSQGAYEQYF,TGTGCCACCAGTCAGGGTGCCTACGAGCAGTACTTC
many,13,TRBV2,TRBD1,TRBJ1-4,CASTGQGEEKLFF,TGTGCCAGCACGGGACAGGGTGAAGAAAAACTGTTTTTT
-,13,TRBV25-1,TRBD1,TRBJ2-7,CASSESQGTEQYF,TGTGCCAGCAGTGAATCACAGGGGACAGAGCAGTACTTC
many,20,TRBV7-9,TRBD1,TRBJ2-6,CASSSPLGQGPISGANVLTF,TGTGCCAGCAGCTCCCCGCTGGGACAGGGGCCAATCTCTGGGGCCAACGTCCTGACTTTC
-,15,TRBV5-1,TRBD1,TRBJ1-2,CASSLPGQGHYGYTF,TGCGCCAGCAGCTTACCGGGACAGGGACACTATGGCTACACCTTC
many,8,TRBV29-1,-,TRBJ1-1,CSVDGAFF,TGCAGCGTTGATGGAGCTTTCTTT
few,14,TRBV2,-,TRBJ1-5,CASSVRVSNQPQHF,TGTGCTAGCAGTGTCAGGGTTAGCAATCAGCCCCAGCATTTT
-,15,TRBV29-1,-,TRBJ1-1,CSVEDPVTGNTEAFF,TGCAGCGTTGAAGATCCAGTAACTGGAAACACTGAAGCTTTCTTT
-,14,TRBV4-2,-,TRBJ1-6,CASTSEGRESPLHF,TGTGCCAGCACCTCAGAAGGGAGGGAATCACCCCTCCACTTT
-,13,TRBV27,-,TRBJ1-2,CASSLSQGYGYTF,TGTGCCAGCAGTTTGTCACAGGGTTACGGCTACACCTTC
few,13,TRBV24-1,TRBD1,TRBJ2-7,CATAGGISYEQYF,TGTGCCACGGCAGGGGGAATTTCCTACGAGCAGTACTTC
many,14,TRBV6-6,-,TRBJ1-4,CASTVGTFNEKLFF,TGTGCCAGCACCGTCGGGACGTTTAATGAAAAACTGTTTTTT
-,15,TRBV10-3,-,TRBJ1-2,CAISDPGQTVAGYTF,TGTGCCATCAGTGACCCAGGACAGACGGTGGCTGGCTACACCTTC
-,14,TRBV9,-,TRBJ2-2,CASKGGANTGELFF,TGTGCCAGCAAGGGCGGGGCGAACACCGGGGAGCTGTTTTTT
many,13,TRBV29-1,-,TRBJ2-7,CSVWRDGGYEQYF,TGCAGCGTTTGGCGGGACGGGGGCTACGAGCAGTACTTC
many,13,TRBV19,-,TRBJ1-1,CASSIGRVTEAFF,TGTGCCAGTAGTATCGGCAGGGTTACTGAAGCTTTCTTT